The clone carrying this T cell receptor beta chain was counted a few times. Its antigen is still unknown. This entry is derived from a study of T cells in Graves' hyperthyroidism and ophthalmopathy. Study context: Peripheral blood samples were taken at initial diagnosis, prior to any treatment. Study findings and constraints: Among thyroid clonotypes expanded above 0.001, most also appeared in blood. The model's output predicted ophthalmopathy at a median of approximately 6.5 months prior to onset.

Diagnostic decisions used clinical symptoms, serum thyroxine and TRAb, thyroid ultrasound and orbital computed tomography. RNA transcripts were the template for amplifying TCR beta CDR3 regions. The primer set for the first-round RT-PCR of the TCR CDR3 was HTBI. TCRdb reprocessed the multiplex PCR reads with MiXCR, giving one entry per CDR3 protein. The data hold around 340,000 distinct CDR3 sequences, with 11% to 15% observed a single time. CDR3 size: 15 residues. The V segment lost 0 bases and the J segment 5 bases; nucleotides outside the gene matches: 4. In germline, CDR1 is LGHNA, CDR2 YNFKEQ. The V and J genes are TRBV4-2 and TRBJ2-1; 7 bases map to TRBD1. The TCR originated in a woman younger than 45 with Graves' hyperthyroidism. Source material: blood. In nucleotides, the CDR3 is TGTGCCAGCAGCCAAGAAGGACAGGACCACAATGAGCAGTTCTTC. Translation: CASSQEGQDHNEQFF.